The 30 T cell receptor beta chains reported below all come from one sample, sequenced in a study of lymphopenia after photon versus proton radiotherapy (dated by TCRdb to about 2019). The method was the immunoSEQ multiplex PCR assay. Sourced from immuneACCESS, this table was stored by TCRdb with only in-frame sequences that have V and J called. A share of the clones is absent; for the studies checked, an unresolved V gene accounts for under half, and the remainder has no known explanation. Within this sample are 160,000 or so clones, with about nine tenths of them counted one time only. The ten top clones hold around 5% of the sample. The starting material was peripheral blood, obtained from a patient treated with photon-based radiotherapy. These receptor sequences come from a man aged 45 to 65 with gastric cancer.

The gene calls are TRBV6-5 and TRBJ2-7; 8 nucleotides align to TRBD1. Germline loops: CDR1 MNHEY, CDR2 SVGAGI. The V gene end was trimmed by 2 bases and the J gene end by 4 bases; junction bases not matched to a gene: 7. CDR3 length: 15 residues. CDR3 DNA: TGTGCCAGCAGTTACATGAGACAGGGGCCTTACGAGCAGTACTTC. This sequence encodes CASSYMRQGPYEQYF.

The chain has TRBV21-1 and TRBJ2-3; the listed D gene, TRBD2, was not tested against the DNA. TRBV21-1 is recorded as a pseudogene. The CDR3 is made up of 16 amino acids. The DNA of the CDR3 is TGTGCCAGCAGAACGACTAGCGGGCCTCATACAGATACGCAGTATTTT. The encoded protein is CASRTTSGPHTDTQYF.

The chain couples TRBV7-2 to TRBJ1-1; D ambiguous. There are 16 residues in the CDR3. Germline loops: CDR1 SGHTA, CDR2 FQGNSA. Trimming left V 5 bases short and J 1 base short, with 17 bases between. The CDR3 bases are TGTGCCAGCAGCCCCCGGGCCTCGTTGAGGAACACTGAAGCTTTCTTT. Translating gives CASSPRASLRNTEAFF.

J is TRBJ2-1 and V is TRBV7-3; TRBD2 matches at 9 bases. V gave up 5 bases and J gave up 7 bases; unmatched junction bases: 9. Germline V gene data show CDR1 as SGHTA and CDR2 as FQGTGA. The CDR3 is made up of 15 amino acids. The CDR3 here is CASSILSGSGNEQFF. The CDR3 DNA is TGTGCCAGCAGCATCCTTAGCGGGAGTGGAAATGAGCAGTTCTTC.

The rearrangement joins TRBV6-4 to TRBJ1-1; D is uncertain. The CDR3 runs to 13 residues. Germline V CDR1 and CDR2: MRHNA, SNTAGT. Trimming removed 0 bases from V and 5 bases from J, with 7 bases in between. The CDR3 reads CASSDSSGTEAFF. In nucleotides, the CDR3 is TGTGCCAGCAGTGACTCGAGTGGGACTGAAGCTTTCTTT.

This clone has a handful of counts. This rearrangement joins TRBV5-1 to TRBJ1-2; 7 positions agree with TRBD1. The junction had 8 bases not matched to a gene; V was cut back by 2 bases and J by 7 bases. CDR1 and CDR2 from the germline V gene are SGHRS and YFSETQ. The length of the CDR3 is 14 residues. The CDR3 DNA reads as TGCGCCAGCAGCTTAACAGGGGCAGGTAGTGGCTACACCTTC. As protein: CASSLTGAGSGYTF.

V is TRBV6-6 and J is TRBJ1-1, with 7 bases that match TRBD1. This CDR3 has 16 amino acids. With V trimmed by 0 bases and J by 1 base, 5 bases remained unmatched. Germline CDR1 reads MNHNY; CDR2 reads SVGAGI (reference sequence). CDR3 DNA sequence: TGTGCCAGCAGTTACTCGAGGCAGGGGGGGAACACTGAAGCTTTCTTT. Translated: CASSYSRQGGNTEAFF.

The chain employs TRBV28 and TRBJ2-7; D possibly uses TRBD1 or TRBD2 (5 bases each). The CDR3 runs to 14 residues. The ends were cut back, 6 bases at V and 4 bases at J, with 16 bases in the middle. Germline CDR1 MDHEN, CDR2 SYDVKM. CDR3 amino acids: CASRPGPTKYEQYF. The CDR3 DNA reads TGTGCCAGCAGACCGGGACCCACCAAGTACGAGCAGTACTTC. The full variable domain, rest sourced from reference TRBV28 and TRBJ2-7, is DVKVTQSSRYLVKRTGEKVFLECVQDMDHENMFWYRQDPGLGLRLIYFSYDVKMKEKGDIPEGYSVSREKKERFSLILESASTNQTSMYLCASRPGPTKYEQYFGPGTRLTVT.

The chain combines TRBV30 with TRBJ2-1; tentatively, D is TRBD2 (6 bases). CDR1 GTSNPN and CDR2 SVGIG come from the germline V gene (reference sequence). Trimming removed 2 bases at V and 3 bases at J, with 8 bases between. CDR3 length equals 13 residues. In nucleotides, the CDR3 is TGTGCCTGGAGTACGGGAGACTACAATGAGCAGTTCTTC. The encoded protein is CAWSTGDYNEQFF.

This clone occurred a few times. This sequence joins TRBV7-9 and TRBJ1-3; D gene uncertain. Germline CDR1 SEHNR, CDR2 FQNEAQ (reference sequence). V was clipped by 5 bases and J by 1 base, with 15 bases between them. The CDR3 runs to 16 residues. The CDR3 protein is CASSALAGKSGNTIYF. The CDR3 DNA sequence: TGTGCCAGCAGCGCGCTAGCGGGCAAATCTGGAAACACCATATATTTT.

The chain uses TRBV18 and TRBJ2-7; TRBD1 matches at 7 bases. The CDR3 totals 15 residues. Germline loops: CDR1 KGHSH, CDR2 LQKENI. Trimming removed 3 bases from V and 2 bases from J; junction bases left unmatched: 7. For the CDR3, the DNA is TGTGCCAGCTCACCGGGACAGCCCCCTACCTACGAGCAGTACTTC. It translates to CASSPGQPPTYEQYF.

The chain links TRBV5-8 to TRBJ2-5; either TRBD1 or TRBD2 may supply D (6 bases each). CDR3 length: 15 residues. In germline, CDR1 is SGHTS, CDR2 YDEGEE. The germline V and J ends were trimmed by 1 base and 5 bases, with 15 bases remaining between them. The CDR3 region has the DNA TGTGCCAGCAGCTTGTATTTGACGGGGGCCGAGACCCAGTACTTC. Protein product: CASSLYLTGAETQYF. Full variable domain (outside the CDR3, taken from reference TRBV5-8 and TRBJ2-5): EAGVTQSPTHLIKTRGQQATLRCSPISGHTSVYWYQQALGLGLQFLLWYDEGEERNRGNFPPRFSGRQFPNYSSELNVNALELEDSALYLCASSLYLTGAETQYFGPGTRLLVL.

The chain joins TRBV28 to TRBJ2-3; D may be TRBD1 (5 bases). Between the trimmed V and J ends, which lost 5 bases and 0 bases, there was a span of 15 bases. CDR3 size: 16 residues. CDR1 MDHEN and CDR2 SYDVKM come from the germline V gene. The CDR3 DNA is TGTGCCAGCAGTGGGCAGGGTACAGCTAGCACAGATACGCAGTATTTT. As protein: CASSGQGTASTDTQYF. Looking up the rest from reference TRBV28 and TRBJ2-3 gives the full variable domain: DVKVTQSSRYLVKRTGEKVFLECVQDMDHENMFWYRQDPGLGLRLIYFSYDVKMKEKGDIPEGYSVSREKKERFSLILESASTNQTSMYLCASSGQGTASTDTQYFGPGTRLTVL.

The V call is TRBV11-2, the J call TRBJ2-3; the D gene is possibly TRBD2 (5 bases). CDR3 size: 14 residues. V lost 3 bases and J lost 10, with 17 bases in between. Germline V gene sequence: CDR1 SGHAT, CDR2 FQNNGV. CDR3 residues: CASSLESGPRAQYF. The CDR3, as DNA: TGTGCCAGCAGCTTGGAAAGCGGTCCACGCGCGCAGTATTTT. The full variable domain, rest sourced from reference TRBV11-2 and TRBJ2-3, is EAGVAQSPRYKIIEKRQSVAFWCNPISGHATLYWYQQILGQGPKLLIQFQNNGVVDDSQLPKDRFSAERLKGVDSTLKIQPAKLEDSAVYLCASSLESGPRAQYFGPGTRLTVL.

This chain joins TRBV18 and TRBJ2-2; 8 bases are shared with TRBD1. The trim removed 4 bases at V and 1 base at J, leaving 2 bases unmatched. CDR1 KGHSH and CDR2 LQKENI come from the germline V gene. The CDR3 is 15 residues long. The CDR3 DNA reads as TGTGCCAGCTCACATGGACAGGGGAACACCGGGGAGCTGTTTTTT. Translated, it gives CASSHGQGNTGELFF.

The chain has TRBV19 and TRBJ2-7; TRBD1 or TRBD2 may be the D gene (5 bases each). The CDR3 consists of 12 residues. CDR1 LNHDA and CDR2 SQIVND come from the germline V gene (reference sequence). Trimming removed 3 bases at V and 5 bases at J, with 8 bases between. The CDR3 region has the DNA TGTGCCAGTAGTATCCGGGGCCACGAGCAGTACTTC. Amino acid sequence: CASSIRGHEQYF. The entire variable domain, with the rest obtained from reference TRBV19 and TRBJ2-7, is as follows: DGGITQSPKYLFRKEGQNVTLSCEQNLNHDAMYWYRQDPGQGLRLIYYSQIVNDFQKGDIAEGYSVSREKKESFPLTVTSAQKNPTAFYLCASSIRGHEQYFGPGTRLTVT.

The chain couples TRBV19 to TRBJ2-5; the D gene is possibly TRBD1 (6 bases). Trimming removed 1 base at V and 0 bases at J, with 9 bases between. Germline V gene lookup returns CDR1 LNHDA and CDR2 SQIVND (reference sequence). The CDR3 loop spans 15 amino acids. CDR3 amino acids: CASSIGQVDQETQYF. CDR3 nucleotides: TGTGCCAGTAGTATAGGACAGGTCGACCAAGAGACCCAGTACTTC.

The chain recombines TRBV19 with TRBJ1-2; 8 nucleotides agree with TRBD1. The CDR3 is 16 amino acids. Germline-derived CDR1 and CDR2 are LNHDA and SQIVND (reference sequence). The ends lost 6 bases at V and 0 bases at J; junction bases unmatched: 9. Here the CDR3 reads CASSVAGGTTNYGYTF. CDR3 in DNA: TGTGCCAGTAGCGTCGCAGGGGGCACTACTAACTATGGCTACACCTTC.

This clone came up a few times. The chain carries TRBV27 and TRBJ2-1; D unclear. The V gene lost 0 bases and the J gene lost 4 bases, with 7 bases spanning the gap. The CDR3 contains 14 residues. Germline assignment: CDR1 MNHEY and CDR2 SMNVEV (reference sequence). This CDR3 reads CASSLSGPYNEQFF. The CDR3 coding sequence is TGTGCCAGCAGTTTATCAGGCCCTTACAATGAGCAGTTCTTC.

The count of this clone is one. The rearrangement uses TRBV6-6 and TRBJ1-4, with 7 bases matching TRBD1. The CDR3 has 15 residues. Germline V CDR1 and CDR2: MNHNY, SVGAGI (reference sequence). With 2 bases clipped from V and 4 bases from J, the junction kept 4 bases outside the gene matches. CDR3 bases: TGTGCCAGCAGTTACCCGACAGGGAATAATGAAAAACTGTTTTTT. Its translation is CASSYPTGNNEKLFF.

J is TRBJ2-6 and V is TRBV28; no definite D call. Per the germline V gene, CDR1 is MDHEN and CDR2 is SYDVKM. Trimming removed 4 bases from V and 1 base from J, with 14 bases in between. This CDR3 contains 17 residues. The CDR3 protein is CASSSIYGRSGANVLTF. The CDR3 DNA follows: TGTGCCAGCAGTTCGATATACGGACGGTCTGGGGCCAACGTCCTGACTTTC.

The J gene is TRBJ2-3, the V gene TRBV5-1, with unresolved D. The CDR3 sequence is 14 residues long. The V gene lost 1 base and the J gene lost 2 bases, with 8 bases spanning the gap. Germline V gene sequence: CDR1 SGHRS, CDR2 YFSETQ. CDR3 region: CASSLSGYTDTQYF. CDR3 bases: TGCGCCAGCAGCTTGTCCGGATACACAGATACGCAGTATTTT.

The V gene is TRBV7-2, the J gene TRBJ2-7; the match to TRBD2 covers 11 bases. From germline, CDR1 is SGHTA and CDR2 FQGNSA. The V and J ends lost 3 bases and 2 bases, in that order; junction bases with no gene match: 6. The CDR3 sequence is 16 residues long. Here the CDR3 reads CASSFDSGRGTYEQYF. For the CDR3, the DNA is TGTGCCAGCAGCTTCGATAGCGGGAGGGGAACCTACGAGCAGTACTTC.

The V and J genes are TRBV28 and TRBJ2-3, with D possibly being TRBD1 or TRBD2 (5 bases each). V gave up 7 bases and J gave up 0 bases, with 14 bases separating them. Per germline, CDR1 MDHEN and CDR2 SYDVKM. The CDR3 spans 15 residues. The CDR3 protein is CASTRGAASTDTQYF. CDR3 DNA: TGTGCCAGCACTCGAGGGGCGGCTAGCACAGATACGCAGTATTTT.

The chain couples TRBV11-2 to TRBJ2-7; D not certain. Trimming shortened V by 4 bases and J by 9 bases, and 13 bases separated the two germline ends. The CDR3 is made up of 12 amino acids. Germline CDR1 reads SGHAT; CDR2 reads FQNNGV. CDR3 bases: TGTGCCAGCAGCTCCCCGGTCCTTAGGCAGTACTTC. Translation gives CASSSPVLRQYF.

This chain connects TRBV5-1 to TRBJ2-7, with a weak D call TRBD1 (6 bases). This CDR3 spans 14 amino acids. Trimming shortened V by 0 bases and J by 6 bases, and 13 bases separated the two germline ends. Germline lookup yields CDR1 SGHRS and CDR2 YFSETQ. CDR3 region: CASSLVTGNREQYF. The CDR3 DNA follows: TGCGCCAGCAGCTTGGTCACAGGGAATCGCGAGCAGTACTTC.

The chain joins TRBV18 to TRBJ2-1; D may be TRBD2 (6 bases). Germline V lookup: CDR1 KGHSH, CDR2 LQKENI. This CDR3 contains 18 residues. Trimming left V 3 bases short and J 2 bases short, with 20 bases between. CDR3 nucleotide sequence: TGTGCCAGCTCACCGCCGGGACCCCAGGCGGGAACCTACAATGAGCAGTTCTTC. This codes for CASSPPGPQAGTYNEQFF.

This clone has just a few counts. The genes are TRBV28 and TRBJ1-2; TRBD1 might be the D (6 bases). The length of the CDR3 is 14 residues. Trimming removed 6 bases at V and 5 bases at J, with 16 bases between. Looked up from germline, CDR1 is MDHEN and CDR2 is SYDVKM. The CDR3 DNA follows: TGTGCCAGCAGAGGCGAGGTACAGGGATATGGCTACACCTTC. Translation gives CASRGEVQGYGYTF.

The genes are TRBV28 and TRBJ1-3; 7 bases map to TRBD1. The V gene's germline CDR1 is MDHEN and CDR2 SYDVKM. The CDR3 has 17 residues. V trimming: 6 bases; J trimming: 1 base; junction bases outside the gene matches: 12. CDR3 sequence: CASSPAGTVSSGNTIYF. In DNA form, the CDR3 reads TGTGCCAGCAGCCCCGCCGGGACAGTATCGTCTGGAAACACCATATATTTT.

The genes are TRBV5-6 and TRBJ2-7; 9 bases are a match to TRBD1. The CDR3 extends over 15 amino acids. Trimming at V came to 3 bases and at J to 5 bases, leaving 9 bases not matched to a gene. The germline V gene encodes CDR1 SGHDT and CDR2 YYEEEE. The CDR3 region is CASSWMGQGLDEQYF. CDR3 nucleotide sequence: TGTGCCAGCAGCTGGATGGGACAGGGTTTAGACGAGCAGTACTTC.